The clone carrying this T cell receptor (beta chain) was observed once. Gene names denote mouse genes. The read stops 1 residue short of the end of the CDR3; the missing end is completed from the germline J gene. This record belongs to a study of tissue T cells after allogeneic stem cell transplantation. The V segment lost 0 bases and the J segment 0 bases; nucleotides outside the gene matches: 0. Per germline, CDR1 NNHDY and CDR2 SYVADS. The CDR3 is 15 residues long. The protocol was immunoSEQ multiplex PCR, while the TCRdb copy is restricted to in-frame clones and leaves out a portion. This table holds some 2,000 clones, roughly three fifths found once.

Sequencing was performed on gut tissue. V gene TRBV13-3 combines with J gene TRBJ2-3; the match to TRBD2 covers 8 bases. The clonotype originates from a female BALB/c mouse in good health. As its MHC haplotype, the strain has H2-d. The CDR3 loop reads CASSDGGGSAETLYF. The DNA read from the CDR3 is TGTGCCAGCAGTGATGGGGGGGGCAGTGCAGAAACGCTGTAT.